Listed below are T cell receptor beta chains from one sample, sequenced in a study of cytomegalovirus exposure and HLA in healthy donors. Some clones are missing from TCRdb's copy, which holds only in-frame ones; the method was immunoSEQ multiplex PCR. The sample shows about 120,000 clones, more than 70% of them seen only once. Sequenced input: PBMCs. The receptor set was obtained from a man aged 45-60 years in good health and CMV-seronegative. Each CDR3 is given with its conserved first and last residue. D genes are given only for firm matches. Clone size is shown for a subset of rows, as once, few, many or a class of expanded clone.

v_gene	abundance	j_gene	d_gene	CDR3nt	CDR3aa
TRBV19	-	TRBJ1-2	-	TGTGCCAGTAGTGACCTCGACAGGACTAACTATGGCTACACCTTC	CASSDLDRTNYGYTF
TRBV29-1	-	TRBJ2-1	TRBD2	TGCAGCGGAAGGGGACTATACTACAATGAGCAGTTCTTC	CSGRGLYYNEQFF
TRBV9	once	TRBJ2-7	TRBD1	TGTGCCAGCAGCCCCGGGACAGGTACCTACGAGCAGTACTTC	CASSPGTGTYEQYF
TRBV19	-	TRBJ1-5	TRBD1	TGTGCCAGTAGTATGGACAGGGAGTTTGGTCAGCCCCAGCATTTT	CASSMDREFGQPQHF
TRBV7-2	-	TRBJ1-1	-	TGTGCCAGCAGCCCAGATTCCCCTGAAGCTTTCTTT	CASSPDSPEAFF
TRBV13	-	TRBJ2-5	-	TGTGCCAGCAGCTTTATTAGTAAGACCCAGTACTTC	CASSFISKTQYF
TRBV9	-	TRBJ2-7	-	TGTGCCAGCAGCGTGGATAGCAGCTCCTACGAGCAGTACTTC	CASSVDSSSYEQYF
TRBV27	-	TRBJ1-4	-	TGTGCCAGCAGTAGGCAGGGTCTGGCTAATGAAAAACTGTTTTTT	CASSRQGLANEKLFF
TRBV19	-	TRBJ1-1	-	TGTGCCAGTAGCACAACAGGGATGACTGAAGCTTTCTTT	CASSTTGMTEAFF
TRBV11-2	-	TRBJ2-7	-	TGTGCCAGCAGCTGGGACTCCGTCCCCTCCTACGAGCAGTACTTC	CASSWDSVPSYEQYF
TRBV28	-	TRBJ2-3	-	TGTGCCAGCAACAAGCGAGGGTCGGATACGCAGTATTTT	CASNKRGSDTQYF
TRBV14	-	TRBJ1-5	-	TGTGCCAGCAGCCCCGGGCGGGGCGGTCAGCCCCAGCATTTT	CASSPGRGGQPQHF
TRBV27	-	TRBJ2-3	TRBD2	TGTGCCAGCAGTCCCCCAGCGGGATTAAGCACAGATACGCAGTATTTT	CASSPPAGLSTDTQYF
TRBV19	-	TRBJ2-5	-	TGTGCCAGTAGTGAGGCCCTATATGGGTCCAAGGAGTACTTC	CASSEALYGSKEYF
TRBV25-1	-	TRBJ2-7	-	TGTGCCAGCAGTGAAACTAGCCCGCCCTACGAGCAGTACTTC	CASSETSPPYEQYF
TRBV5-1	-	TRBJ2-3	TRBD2	TGCGCCAGCAGCTTTAGCGGGGTCAGCACAGATACGCAGTATTTT	CASSFSGVSTDTQYF
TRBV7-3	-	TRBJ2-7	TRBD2	TGTGCCAGCAGGAAAGCGGGGGGACCCTACGAGCAGTACTTC	CASRKAGGPYEQYF
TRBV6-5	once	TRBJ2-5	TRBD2	TGTGCCAGCAGTTACCGGGGGGGCGAGGGGGAGACCCAGTACTTC	CASSYRGGEGETQYF
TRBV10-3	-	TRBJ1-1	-	TGTGCCATGTTAAAGAGGTACCGGAGCACTGAAGCTTTCTTT	CAMLKRYRSTEAFF
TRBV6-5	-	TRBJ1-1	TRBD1	TGTGCCAGCAGCTATACAGGGGGTGGTGTTCTTTTT	CASSYTGGGVLF
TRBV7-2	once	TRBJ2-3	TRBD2	TGTGCCAGCAGCCCCGGGACTAGCGGGGGGGCTAATACGCAGTATTTT	CASSPGTSGGANTQYF
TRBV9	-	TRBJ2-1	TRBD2	TGTGCCAGCAGCGCCTTCCCCTCTTCAGCGGGAGTTGGGAATGAGCAGTTCTTC	CASSAFPSSAGVGNEQFF
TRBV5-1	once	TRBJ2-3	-	TGCGCCAGCAGCTTGACTAGCCACACAGATACGCAGTATTTT	CASSLTSHTDTQYF
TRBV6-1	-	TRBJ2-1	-	TGTGCCAGCGCCCTAAGCTCCTACAATGAGCAGTTCTTC	CASALSSYNEQFF
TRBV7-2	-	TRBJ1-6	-	TGTGCCAGCACCTACAGCTCCTATAATTCACCCCTCCACTTT	CASTYSSYNSPLHF
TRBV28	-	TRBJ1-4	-	TGTGCCAGCAGTTGGGTCGGAGCAACTAATGAAAAACTGTTTTTT	CASSWVGATNEKLFF
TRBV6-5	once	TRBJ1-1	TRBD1	TGTGCCAGCAGGCCCGACAGGGGGCTTACTGAAGCTTTCTTT	CASRPDRGLTEAFF
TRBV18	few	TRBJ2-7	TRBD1	TGTGCCAGCTCACCACCTTTGACAGGGGCCCGAGAGCAGTACTTC	CASSPPLTGAREQYF
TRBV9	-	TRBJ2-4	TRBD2	TGTGCCAGCAGCGTAGCTGGTAGCGGGAGGTCGGGAAACATTCAGTACTTC	CASSVAGSGRSGNIQYF
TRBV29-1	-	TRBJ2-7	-	TGCAGCGTTGAAGAAGGGTCCGCGGGAACCTACGAGCAGTACTTC	CSVEEGSAGTYEQYF
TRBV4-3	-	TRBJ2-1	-	TGCGCCAGCAGCCAAGCCTCCGGGACTGCGGGTGAGCAGTTCTTC	CASSQASGTAGEQFF
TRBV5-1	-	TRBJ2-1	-	TGCGCCAGCAGCTTGGCAGGGTCCTCCTATGAGCAGTTCTTC	CASSLAGSSYEQFF
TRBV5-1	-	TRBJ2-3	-	TGCGCCAGCAGCTTGGTGCAGGGGCCAGATACGCAGTATTTT	CASSLVQGPDTQYF
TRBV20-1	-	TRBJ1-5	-	TGCAGTGCCCGGGGAGATCAGCCCCAGCATTTT	CSARGDQPQHF
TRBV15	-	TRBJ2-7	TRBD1	TGTGCCACCAGCAGGGGGACAGGGGGCGCGATAAGCGAGCAGTACTTC	CATSRGTGGAISEQYF
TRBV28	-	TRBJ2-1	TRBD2	TGTGCCAGCGCTGGGACTAGCGGGAGGGGCGAGCAGTTCTTC	CASAGTSGRGEQFF
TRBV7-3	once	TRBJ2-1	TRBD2	TGTGCCAGCAGCAAGACTAGCGGACTATACAATGAGCAGTTCTTC	CASSKTSGLYNEQFF
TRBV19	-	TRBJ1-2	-	TGTGCCAGTAGTATAGGAGGGACTAACTATGGCTACACCTTC	CASSIGGTNYGYTF
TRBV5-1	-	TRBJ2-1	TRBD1	TGCGCCAGCAGCGCTGGGTATGGACAGGATGAGCAGTTCTTC	CASSAGYGQDEQFF
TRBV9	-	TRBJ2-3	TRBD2	TGTGCCAGCAGCAAAATAGCGGGAGGGGCAGATACGCAGTATTTT	CASSKIAGGADTQYF
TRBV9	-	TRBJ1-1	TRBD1	TGTGCCAGCAGCGTAGGTATCGAGACAGGGGGAGCTTTCTTT	CASSVGIETGGAFF
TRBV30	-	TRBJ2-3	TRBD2	TGTGCCTGGAGTAGCGGGGGGGCAGATACGCAGTATTTT	CAWSSGGADTQYF
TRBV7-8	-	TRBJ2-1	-	TGTGCCAGCAGCACCGGTGACGCGGGGGCCCTCGAGCAGTTCTTC	CASSTGDAGALEQFF